Below are 12 T cell receptor beta chains sequenced from a single sample in a study of T-cell memory formation after mild COVID-19. TCRdb independently ran MiXCR on the 5' RACE reads; one entry per CDR3 protein. The sample yields roughly 300,000 distinct CDR3 sequences, around 15% seen once. Sequencing input: PBMCs or a T cell subset sorted from them (not recorded which). These receptors were collected from a man in his late teens or twenties who had mild COVID-19 (a few samples of this study predate the infection). Cell type and time point are not known.

The V gene is TRBV3-1, the J gene TRBJ1-1; no reliable D call. Deletions cut 5 bases from V and 4 bases from J, with 11 bases between. The CDR3 consists of 13 residues. CDR1 and CDR2 from the germline V gene are LGHDT and YNNKEL (reference sequence). The CDR3 sequence: CASSSSWGTEAFF. The CDR3 DNA follows: TGTGCCAGCAGCTCCTCTTGGGGCACTGAAGCTTTCTTT.

This clonotype was seen more than once but under ten times. The V gene is TRBV9, the J gene TRBJ2-7; TRBD1 matches 11 bases. This CDR3 has 15 amino acids. Germline V CDR1 and CDR2: SGDLS, YYNGEE. Unmatched junction bases numbered 7, after V lost 4 bases and J lost 4 bases. CDR3 in DNA: TGTGCCAGCAGCCCCCGGGACAGGGGGTTGTACGAGCAGTACTTC. It yields the protein CASSPRDRGLYEQYF.

The sample holds many counts of this clonotype. V and J are TRBV12-3 or TRBV12-4 and TRBJ1-1; 7 bases line up with TRBD1. The CDR3 runs 17 residues. Trimming at V came to 8 bases and at J to 10 bases, leaving 25 bases not matched to a gene. The CDR3 loop reads CASRTYDITGAKYGAFF. The CDR3 DNA reads as TGTGCCAGCCGAACCTACGACATTACAGGGGCAAAATATGGAGCTTTCTTT.

The chain employs TRBV6-1 and TRBJ2-5; D may correspond to TRBD1 or TRBD2 (5 bases each). This CDR3 region has 14 residues. Germline values: CDR1 MNHNS, CDR2 SASEGT. Trimming took 10 bases from V and 4 from J, leaving 19 bases between them. The CDR3 DNA is TGTGCCACCCGGGACCGGGCCCAAGGAGAGACCCAGTACTTC. It is translated as CATRDRAQGETQYF.

In its sample, this clonotype was seen a few times. V and J are TRBV24-1 and TRBJ1-2; 11 bases are shared with TRBD1. Germline trimming cut 7 bases from V and 3 bases from J; bases unmatched to any gene: 18. The CDR3 is 19 residues long. Germline loops: CDR1 KGHDR, CDR2 SFDVKD. As DNA, the CDR3 is TGTGCCACCAGACTCAACCAACCTAACTGGACAGGGGGCCACTATGGCTACACCTTC. Amino acids: CATRLNQPNWTGGHYGYTF.

This clonotype was picked up many times. The chain employs TRBV7-9 and TRBJ2-3, with D tentatively TRBD2 (6 bases). Germline loops: CDR1 SEHNR, CDR2 FQNEAQ (reference sequence). This CDR3 has 15 residues. The V end lost 5 bases, the J end lost 1 base, and 13 bases lay between the germline ends. CDR3 nucleotides: TGTGCCAGCAGCCCCCGGTCGGGGGGCACAGATACGCAGTATTTT. Encoded protein: CASSPRSGGTDTQYF.

This clonotype was detected a few times. The genes are TRBV4-1 and TRBJ2-3; 8 nucleotides align to TRBD2. The CDR3 length is 15 residues. Germline values: CDR1 MGHRA, CDR2 YSYEKL. V was clipped by 3 bases and J by 3 bases; unmatched bases: 5. The CDR3 loop reads CASSQVGGATDTQYF. The CDR3 DNA is TGCGCCAGCAGCCAGGTCGGGGGGGCAACAGATACGCAGTATTTT.

V usage is TRBV9 and J usage is TRBJ1-6, with 9 nucleotides matching TRBD1. CDR1 is SGDLS and CDR2 is YYNGEE in the germline V gene. With 0 bases clipped from V and 7 bases from J, the junction kept 5 bases outside the gene matches. The CDR3 is 16 amino acids. Written as DNA, the CDR3 is TGTGCCAGCAGCGTAGAGGCCGGGACAGGGAATTCACCCCTCCACTTT. Translating it yields CASSVEAGTGNSPLHF. Together with reference TRBV9 and TRBJ1-6, the CDR3 gives the full variable domain: DSGVTQTPKHLITATGQRVTLRCSPRSGDLSVYWYQQSLDQGLQFLIQYYNGEERAKGNILERFSAQQFPDLHSELNLSSLELGDSALYFCASSVEAGTGNSPLHFGNGTRLTVT.

This clonotype was counted a few times. The genes are TRBV5-1 and TRBJ2-7; 10 positions match TRBD2. Trimming cost V 0 bases and J 7 bases; bases outside gene matches: 7. Per the germline V gene, CDR1 is SGHRS and CDR2 is YFSETQ. The CDR3 totals 15 residues. The CDR3 loop is CASSLGPSGGGEQYV. The CDR3 region has the DNA TGCGCCAGCAGCTTGGGTCCTAGCGGGGGCGGTGAGCAGTACGTC.

The rearrangement links TRBV29-1 to TRBJ1-1; D is uncertain. CDR1 SQVTM and CDR2 ANQGSEA come from the germline V gene. CDR3 length equals 12 residues. Trimming removed 4 bases from V and 4 bases from J, with 10 bases in between. The CDR3: CSVVQVTTEAFF. The DNA of the CDR3 is TGCAGCGTTGTCCAGGTTACCACTGAAGCTTTCTTT.

The chain links TRBV9 to TRBJ2-1, with D perhaps TRBD1 (6 bases). Germline lookup yields CDR1 SGDLS and CDR2 YYNGEE. The V end lost 0 bases, the J end lost 1 base, and 11 bases lay between the germline ends. CDR3 length: 16 residues. CDR3 sequence (DNA): TGTGCCAGCAGCGTAGGTCAGGGGATATCCTACAATGAGCAGTTCTTC. It specifies CASSVGQGISYNEQFF.

V usage is TRBV5-8 and J usage is TRBJ2-7; perhaps TRBD1 as D (5 bases). V was clipped by 6 bases and J by 1 base, with 11 bases between them. The germline gives CDR1 SGHTS, CDR2 YDEGEE. The CDR3 is made up of 13 amino acids. The CDR3 coding sequence is TGTGCCAGCACCAAGGGGCCTTCCTACGAGCAGTACGTC. Protein product: CASTKGPSYEQYV.